The entry below gives a single TCR beta chain sequence along with its context. Its antigen remains unknown. The sample comes from a study of cytomegalovirus exposure and HLA in healthy donors. Study-level information: An analysis done earlier identified about 120 million unique TCR beta sequences from about 180 million T cells. The study, taken as a whole, reports: Cytomegalovirus-associated status was assigned to 164 TCR beta chains. With further analysis later on, most CMV-associated TCR beta chains appeared HLA-restricted. It was assumed in the presence/absence analyses that sequencing depth was roughly uniform across donors.

With 60 Vbeta and 13 Jbeta primers, the PCR was carried out. Clones were sequenced by immunoSEQ multiplex PCR, and TCRdb holds only the in-frame ones, with some missing. The sample includes about 91,000 clones. Germline V gene sequence: CDR1 MNHEY, CDR2 SMNVEV (reference sequence). The CDR3 covers 16 residues. Trimming at V came to 5 bases and at J to 4 bases, leaving 12 bases not matched to a gene. The origin of this receptor is a woman in her thirties in good health and CMV-seronegative. Sequences were obtained from PBMCs. This rearrangement joins TRBV27 to TRBJ2-7; 9 nucleotides line up with TRBD2. The CDR3 loop is CASSPHVASGEYEQYF. The CDR3 DNA sequence: TGTGCCAGCAGTCCGCATGTGGCTAGCGGGGAATACGAGCAGTACTTC.